Each of the 32 T cell receptor beta chains below was sequenced from the same sample in a study of immune heterogeneity within non-small cell lung tumors. Each sample used approximately 570 ng of genomic DNA from bulk tumor tissue. Several spatially distant biopsies were obtained per primary tumor intraoperatively. Those enrolled were patients newly diagnosed with untreated non-small cell lung cancer and undergoing curative surgery. The TCR beta CDR3 region underwent multiplex PCR amplification with 32 V and 13 J primers. MiXCR, run by TCRdb on the multiplex PCR reads, gives a single entry per CDR3 protein. This table has roughly 15,000 distinct CDR3 sequences, about 30% appearing once. The sample taken for sequencing was lung tumor tissue. The receptors originated from a woman aged 50 to 60 with non-small cell lung cancer.

This clonotype was detected ten times or more. The chain has TRBV10-3 and TRBJ2-1, with D perhaps matching TRBD2 (7 bases). CDR3 size: 17 residues. Trimming took off 3 bases at V and 10 bases at J, with 25 bases between the two ends. Germline values: CDR1 ENHRY, CDR2 SYGVKD. DNA of the CDR3: TGTGCCATCAGTGAACCCCAGGCGGGGGCCCCCTGGTTAGAGCAGTTCTTC. Translation gives CAISEPQAGAPWLEQFF.

The chain recombines TRBV5-1 with TRBJ1-5; D gene unclear. The V gene lost 5 bases and the J gene lost 7 bases, with 19 bases spanning the gap. This CDR3 has 15 amino acids. Germline-derived CDR1 and CDR2 are SGHRS and YFSETQ. Written as DNA, the CDR3 is TGCGCCAGCAGGCCGGGAACCCACGGGTCGCAGCCCCAGCATTTT. The encoded protein is CASRPGTHGSQPQHF.

This clonotype was observed many times. This chain joins TRBV28 and TRBJ2-4; D is unclear. Trimming pared 6 bases from V and 1 base from J, leaving 16 bases between. This CDR3 is built from 16 residues. Germline V lookup: CDR1 MDHEN, CDR2 SYDVKM. For the CDR3, the DNA is TGTGCCAGCAGACCGACACAATACGAGGCCAAAAACATTCAGTACTTC. Amino acid sequence: CASRPTQYEAKNIQYF.

As concerns this clonotype: A much more abundant neighbour one base away suggests this may be a read error. The V and J genes are TRBV20-1 and TRBJ1-3; possibly TRBD1 for D (6 bases). CDR1 is DFQATT and CDR2 is SNEGSKA in the germline V gene (reference sequence). The CDR3 loop spans 15 amino acids. The CDR3 region is CSTRPTGRVGNTIYF. CDR3 DNA sequence: TGCAGTACTAGACCGACAGGACGGGTAGGAAACACCATATATTTT.

The chain is built from TRBV3-1 and TRBJ1-5; D unclear. The CDR3 is made up of 13 amino acids. Trimming pared 4 bases from V and 0 bases from J, leaving 4 bases between. CDR1 and CDR2 from the germline V gene are LGHDT and YNNKEL (reference sequence). The CDR3 DNA follows: TGTGCCAGCAGCCCCTATAGCAATCAGCCCCAGCATTTT. Its translation: CASSPYSNQPQHF.

The V gene is TRBV9, the J gene TRBJ1-5; TRBD1 aligns across 7 bases. Germline V gene lookup returns CDR1 SGDLS and CDR2 YYNGEE. This CDR3 has 15 amino acids. The V and J ends lost 1 base and 1 base, in that order; junction bases with no gene match: 2. CDR3 nucleotide sequence: TGTGCCAGCAGCGTAAAGGGGGCAAGCAATCAGCCCCAGCATTTT. This codes for CASSVKGASNQPQHF.

Worth noting for this clonotype: With a much larger clone just one base away, this may be a read error. As the CDR3 is not closed by the conserved phenylalanine or tryptophan, this likely results from a read error. The chain couples TRBV28 to TRBJ2-7; 8 nucleotides match TRBD1. V lost 6 bases and J lost 5; bases outside the gene matches: 12. This CDR3 has 15 amino acids. Germline CDR1 reads MDHEN; CDR2 reads SYDVKM. CDR3 loop: CASRTGQGLFHEQYL. The DNA for the CDR3 is TGTGCCAGCAGAACCGGACAGGGTCTGTTCCACGAGCAGTACTTA.

J is TRBJ2-7 and V is TRBV28; 8 bases map to TRBD1. V trimming: 6 bases; J trimming: 2 bases; junction bases outside the gene matches: 9. Germline lookup yields CDR1 MDHEN and CDR2 SYDVKM. CDR3 length: 15 amino acids. The CDR3 protein is CASSLGGTGAYEQYF. The CDR3 nucleotides are TGTGCCAGCAGCCTAGGCGGGACAGGAGCCTACGAGCAGTACTTC. The full variable domain, in which reference TRBV28 and TRBJ2-7 provide the parts outside the CDR3, is DVKVTQSSRYLVKRTGEKVFLECVQDMDHENMFWYRQDPGLGLRLIYFSYDVKMKEKGDIPEGYSVSREKKERFSLILESASTNQTSMYLCASSLGGTGAYEQYFGPGTRLTVT.

This clonotype has ten or more counts. V gene TRBV12-3 or TRBV12-4 combines with J gene TRBJ2-2; 8 bases match TRBD1. The V and J ends lost 4 bases and 7 bases, in that order; junction bases with no gene match: 5. This CDR3 has 14 amino acids. This CDR3 reads CASSYGQGIGELFF. CDR3 in DNA: TGTGCCAGCAGTTATGGACAGGGTATCGGGGAGCTGTTTTTT.

This clonotype was counted at least ten times. The rearrangement joins TRBV30 to TRBJ2-6; a possible D gene is TRBD2 (6 bases). Trimming removed 5 bases at V and 1 base at J, with 6 bases between. The CDR3 covers 13 residues. CDR1 and CDR2 (germline): GTSNPN, SVGIG (reference sequence). The CDR3 protein is CAWGTSGANVLTF. The CDR3 nucleotides read TGTGCCTGGGGGACTTCTGGGGCCAACGTCCTGACTTTC.

This clonotype was seen many times. The chain links TRBV6-2 or TRBV6-3 to TRBJ2-2; D call uncertain. CDR1 and CDR2 from the germline V gene are MNHEY and SVGEGT. V was clipped by 6 bases and J by 6 bases, with 11 bases between them. CDR3 size: 13 residues. The CDR3 bases are TGTGCCAGCAGCCCCGGATATTCCGGGGAGCTGTTTTTT. Translation gives CASSPGYSGELFF.

This clonotype was found a few times. The V call is TRBV6-1, the J call TRBJ1-4; D is possibly TRBD1 (5 bases). Germline V lookup: CDR1 MNHNS, CDR2 SASEGT. CDR3 size: 15 residues. Trimming took off 5 bases at V and 5 bases at J, with 15 bases between the two ends. The CDR3 region has the DNA TGTGCCAGCAGTTCCGCGGACCGGGGCAATGAAAAACTGTTTTTT. It translates to CASSSADRGNEKLFF.

This clonotype came up a few times. An end of the junction differs from the germline gene, which may be a read error. The V and J genes are TRBV19 and TRBJ1-5, with 9 bases that match TRBD1. The CDR3 totals 16 residues. Germline V gene lookup returns CDR1 LNHDA and CDR2 SQIVND (reference sequence). The chain's CDR3 is CASKGQGFVSNQPHHF. CDR3 bases: TGTGCCAGTAAGGGACAGGGCTTCGTTAGCAATCAGCCCCATCATTTT.

The chain combines TRBV12-3 or TRBV12-4 with TRBJ2-3, with 8 bases lining up with TRBD2. CDR3 length: 15 residues. J was trimmed by 2 bases and V by 2 bases; bases with no gene match: 3. Written as DNA, the CDR3 is TGTGCCAGCAGTTTAACGGGAGGGTTCACAGATACGCAGTATTTT. It is translated as CASSLTGGFTDTQYF.

This clonotype was observed many times. The V and J genes are TRBV10-3 and TRBJ2-6; perhaps TRBD2 as D (5 bases). Germline CDR1 and CDR2: ENHRY and SYGVKD. This CDR3 contains 17 residues. Trimming took 4 bases from V and 1 from J, leaving 14 bases between them. Written as DNA, the CDR3 is TGTGCCATCAGTGTGAGCGGCCAAGGATCTGGGGCCAACGTCCTGACTTTC. This codes for CAISVSGQGSGANVLTF.

The CDR3 region has the DNA TGTGCCAGCAGCCCTCGACTAGCGGGGGGCTCAGGGGGGGAGCAGTACTTC. This sequence encodes CASSPRLAGGSGGEQYF. The chain has TRBV4-2 and TRBJ2-7, with TRBD2 matching 13 bases. J lost 7 bases, V lost 4 bases, and 13 bases had no gene match. Germline lookup yields CDR1 LGHNA and CDR2 YNFKEQ. The CDR3 length is 17 residues.

Notes on this clonotype: A much larger clone lies one base from this, so it may be a read error. The V and J genes are TRBV2 and TRBJ2-3, with a weak D call TRBD2 (6 bases). The CDR3 is 14 residues long. Germline CDR1 SNHLY, CDR2 FYNNEI. CDR3: CVSSGTAGTDTQYF. As DNA, the CDR3 is TGTGTCAGCAGTGGAACGGCGGGGACAGATACGCAGTATTTT. The full variable domain, its missing parts supplied by reference TRBV2 and TRBJ2-3, is EPEVTQTPSHQVTQMGQEVILRCVPISNHLYFYWYRQILGQKVEFLVSFYNNEISEKSEIFDDQFSVERPDGSNFTLKIRSTKLEDSAMYFCVSSGTAGTDTQYFGPGTRLTVL.

This clonotype was seen only a few times. J is TRBJ2-7 and V is TRBV10-2; D is undetermined. CDR3 length: 16 residues. The ends were cut back, 0 bases at V and 2 bases at J, with 14 bases in the middle. The germline CDR1 and CDR2 sequences are WSHSY and SAAADI. The CDR3 region is CASSESGLGSAYEQYF. The CDR3 nucleotides are TGCGCCAGCAGTGAGTCGGGGTTAGGATCTGCCTACGAGCAGTACTTC.

Regarding this clonotype: One base away lies a much larger clone, so this may be a sequencing read error. The chain carries TRBV20-1 and TRBJ2-3; 9 bases are shared with TRBD1. The CDR3 sequence is 15 residues long. Germline CDR1 is DFQATT and CDR2 is SNEGSKA (reference sequence). Here the CDR3 DNA reads TGCAGTTCTAGAGCCGGGACAGGGTACACAGATACGCAGTATTTT. It specifies CSSRAGTGYTDTQYF.

The chain combines TRBV5-1 with TRBJ2-5; 7 bases line up with TRBD1. Trimming at V came to 4 bases and at J to 4 bases, leaving 7 bases not matched to a gene. The germline gives CDR1 SGHRS, CDR2 YFSETQ. There are 14 residues in the CDR3. The CDR3, as DNA: TGCGCCAGCAGCGAGGGACAGATGGGAGAGACCCAGTACTTC. It specifies CASSEGQMGETQYF.

There are a few counts of this clonotype. This chain connects TRBV19 to TRBJ1-5, with no clear D. Trimming pared 5 bases from V and 1 base from J, leaving 12 bases between. The V gene's germline CDR1 is LNHDA and CDR2 SQIVND (reference sequence). CDR3 length: 15 amino acids. For the CDR3, the DNA is TGTGCCAGTAGTGCTCCAGGTAGGAGCAATCAGCCCCAGCATTTT. Translation gives CASSAPGRSNQPQHF.

The chain employs TRBV20-1 and TRBJ2-3; 9 bases line up with TRBD2. Germline lookup yields CDR1 DFQATT and CDR2 SNEGSKA (reference sequence). The CDR3 extends over 14 amino acids. V was pared by 4 bases and J by 6 bases, with 8 bases of the junction left unmatched. CDR3 nucleotide sequence: TGCAGTGCTACCTCGCGGGAGGGGTCGGATACGCAGTATTTT. Its translation: CSATSREGSDTQYF.

Only one count was recorded for this clonotype. A single base separates this from a much larger clone, so it may be a read error. The gene calls are TRBV5-1 and TRBJ2-2; the match to TRBD2 covers 8 bases. V trimming: 6 bases; J trimming: 5 bases; junction bases outside the gene matches: 9. The CDR3 covers 15 residues. Germline assignment: CDR1 SGHRS and CDR2 YFSETQ. CDR3 in amino acids: CASISSGSGTGELFF. CDR3 DNA sequence: TGCGCCAGCATCTCAAGCGGGAGTGGGACCGGGGAGCTGTTTTTT. Variable domain in full (rest from reference TRBV5-1 and TRBJ2-2): KAGVTQTPRYLIKTRGQQVTLSCSPISGHRSVSWYQQTPGQGLQFLFEYFSETQRNKGNFPGRFSGRQFSNSRSEMNVSTLELGDSALYLCASISSGSGTGELFFGEGSRLTVL.

This clonotype was counted only a few times. This may come from a read error, since a much larger clone is one base off. The gene calls are TRBV20-1 and TRBJ2-1; no clear D. Germline V gives CDR1 DFQATT, CDR2 SNEGSKA (reference sequence). The CDR3 has 15 residues. The CDR3 loop is CSARPTSNSYNEQLF. The CDR3 DNA sequence: TGCAGTGCTAGACCTACTTCAAACTCCTACAATGAGCAGCTCTTC.

This clonotype was counted at least ten times. The chain joins TRBV3-1 to TRBJ1-2, with D possibly being TRBD1 (5 bases). Germline V gene lookup returns CDR1 LGHDT and CDR2 YNNKEL (reference sequence). The germline V and J ends were trimmed by 3 bases and 4 bases, with 15 bases remaining between them. The CDR3 totals 15 residues. DNA for the CDR3: TGTGCCAGCAGCCATGAGGAGGGACGGACCTATGGCTACACCTTC. The encoded protein is CASSHEEGRTYGYTF.

Of note for this clonotype: A read error is possible here, since a much larger clone lies one base away. The chain is built from TRBV19 and TRBJ2-1; TRBD2 might be the D (6 bases). CDR3 length equals 13 residues. V shed 3 bases and J shed 7 bases, with 10 bases lying between them. Germline CDR1 LNHDA, CDR2 SQIVND (reference sequence). The CDR3 nucleotides read TGTGCCAGTAGTATGGAGGGTGGGAATGAGCAGTTCTTC. Its translation: CASSMEGGNEQFF. Full variable domain (missing parts from reference TRBV19 and TRBJ2-1): DGGITQSPKYLFRKEGQNVTLSCEQNLNHDAMYWYRQDPGQGLRLIYYSQIVNDFQKGDIAEGYSVSREKKESFPLTVTSAQKNPTAFYLCASSMEGGNEQFFGPGTRLTVL.

V and J are TRBV5-6 and TRBJ2-2, with D unresolved. The V end was cut by 0 bases, the J end by 5 bases, with 8 bases between. CDR1 is SGHDT and CDR2 is YYEEEE in the germline V gene. CDR3 length: 14 amino acids. The CDR3 reads CASSLAMQTGELFF. The CDR3, as DNA: TGTGCCAGCAGCTTGGCCATGCAAACCGGGGAGCTGTTTTTT.

This clonotype was counted at least ten times. The chain links TRBV6-1 to TRBJ1-2; TRBD1 matches at 9 bases. The CDR3 loop spans 14 amino acids. The germline V gene has CDR1 MNHNS and CDR2 SASEGT. V shed 5 bases, J shed 7 bases, and the junction held 8 bases outside the gene matches. CDR3 protein: CASSSPGQGAGYTF. CDR3 DNA sequence: TGTGCCAGCAGTTCCCCGGGACAGGGCGCTGGCTACACCTTC.

In this sample, this clonotype turned up a few times. J is TRBJ2-1 and V is TRBV6-1, with 10 bases identical to TRBD2. Germline lookup yields CDR1 MNHNS and CDR2 SASEGT. There are 15 residues in the CDR3. V was pared by 3 bases and J by 8 bases, with 7 bases of the junction left unmatched. Here the CDR3 reads CASSDTSGTSDEQFF. CDR3 in DNA: TGTGCCAGCAGTGACACTAGCGGGACGAGCGATGAGCAGTTCTTC.

In its sample, this clonotype was seen many times. The chain has TRBV18 and TRBJ2-3, with 9 bases identical to TRBD2. This CDR3 region has 16 residues. J gave up 4 bases and V 2 bases, and 7 bases lay outside the gene matches. Germline V gene sequence: CDR1 KGHSH, CDR2 LQKENI. The CDR3 bases are TGTGCCAGCTCACCATCCCGTGGCGGGGGGGCAGATACGCAGTATTTT. As protein: CASSPSRGGGADTQYF.

By proportion, this clonotype is medium-sized. The rearrangement joins TRBV20-1 to TRBJ2-2; D may match TRBD1 or TRBD2 (5 bases each). The V and J ends lost 1 base and 4 bases respectively, with 13 bases between them. Germline V lookup: CDR1 DFQATT, CDR2 SNEGSKA (reference sequence). The CDR3 consists of 15 residues. CDR3 DNA: TGCAGTGCTAGAGGGTATTGGGGGTCCACCGGGGAGCTGTTTTTT. Translated: CSARGYWGSTGELFF.

The chain has TRBV14 and TRBJ2-4; no definite D call. CDR3 length equals 18 residues. Trimming pared 0 bases from V and 0 bases from J, leaving 15 bases between. Germline CDR1 reads SGHDN; CDR2 reads FVKESK. This CDR3 reads CASSQESWTDLAKNIQYF. The CDR3 DNA sequence: TGTGCCAGCAGCCAAGAGAGCTGGACGGACCTAGCCAAAAACATTCAGTACTTC.